This TCR beta chain originates from a study of blood T cell repertoires in COVID-19. For the study at large: PBMCs, B-cell-depleted T cells, or T cells were the source of the cDNA or gDNA that made up the material.

Under the authors' procedure: Cell counts per sample came from amplifying reference gene primers. Repertoires were generated with immunoSEQ multiplex PCR, while TCRdb's copy carries only in-frame clones and drops some. V and J calls and clone size come straight from that table; D and trimming were deduced from the DNA. This table holds 250,000 to 400,000 clones, 75% to 90% found once. V was shortened by 3 bases and J by 2 bases, with 8 bases between the two germline ends. This CDR3 is built from 14 residues. Germline V gene lookup returns CDR1 KGHSH and CDR2 LQKENI. The Seattle patients, enrolled during active infection, were followed longitudinally.

Sequenced material: peripheral blood. The receptor was isolated from a woman aged 30 to 39 with COVID-19, enrolled during active disease. The chain recombines TRBV18 with TRBJ1-5; no clear D. This CDR3 is CASSPDEGNQPQHF. The CDR3 nucleotides are TGTGCCAGCTCACCTGACGAGGGCAATCAGCCCCAGCATTTT.